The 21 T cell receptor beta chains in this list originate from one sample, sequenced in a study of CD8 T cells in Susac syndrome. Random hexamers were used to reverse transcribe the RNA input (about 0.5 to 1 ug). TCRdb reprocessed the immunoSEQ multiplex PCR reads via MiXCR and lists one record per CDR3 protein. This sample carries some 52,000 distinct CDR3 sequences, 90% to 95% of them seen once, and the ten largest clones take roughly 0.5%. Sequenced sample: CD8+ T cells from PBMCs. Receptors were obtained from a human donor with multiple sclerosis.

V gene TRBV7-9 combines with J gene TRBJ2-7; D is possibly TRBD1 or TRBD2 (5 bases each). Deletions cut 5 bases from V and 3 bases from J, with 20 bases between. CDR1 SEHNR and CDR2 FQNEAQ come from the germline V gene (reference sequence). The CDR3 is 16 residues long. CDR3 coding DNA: TGTGCCAGCAGCCCGGGACGCACTAGGCAGGGCTACGAGCAGTACTTC. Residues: CASSPGRTRQGYEQYF.

The CDR3 DNA reads TGTGCCAGCAGCTCGACAAGCGGGGGGAGCTTCTACGAGCAGTACTTC. This sequence encodes CASSSTSGGSFYEQYF. The rearrangement uses TRBV7-8 and TRBJ2-7, with 9 bases lining up with TRBD2. The germline gives CDR1 SGHVS, CDR2 FQNEAQ. The CDR3 consists of 16 residues. The junction had 10 bases not matched to a gene; V was cut back by 4 bases and J by 3 bases.

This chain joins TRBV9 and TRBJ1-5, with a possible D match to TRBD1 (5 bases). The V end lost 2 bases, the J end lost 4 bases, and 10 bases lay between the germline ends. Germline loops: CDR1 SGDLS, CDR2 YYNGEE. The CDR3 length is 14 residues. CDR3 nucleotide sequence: TGTGCCAGCAGCGTCGGGGACGTAAATCAGCCCCAGCATTTT. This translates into CASSVGDVNQPQHF.

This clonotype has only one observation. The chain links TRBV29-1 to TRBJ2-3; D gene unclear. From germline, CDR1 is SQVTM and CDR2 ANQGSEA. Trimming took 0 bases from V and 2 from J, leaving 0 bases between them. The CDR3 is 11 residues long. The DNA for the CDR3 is TGCAGCGTTGAAGACACAGATACGCAGTATTTT. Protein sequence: CSVEDTDTQYF.

CDR3 nucleotides: TGTGCCAGCAGACTCAGCTTGGCCTCTGGGGCCAACGTCCTGACTTTC. Amino acid sequence: CASRLSLASGANVLTF. The J gene is TRBJ2-6, the V gene TRBV27; no definite D call. V was trimmed by 6 bases and J by 0 bases, leaving 12 bases between them. This CDR3 comprises 16 residues. The germline V gene has CDR1 MNHEY and CDR2 SMNVEV (reference sequence). The whole variable domain, remainder taken from reference TRBV27 and TRBJ2-6, is EAQVTQNPRYLITVTGKKLTVTCSQNMNHEYMSWYRQDPGLGLRQIYYSMNVEVTDKGDVPEGYKVSRKEKRNFPLILESPSPNQTSLYFCASRLSLASGANVLTFGAGSRLTVL.

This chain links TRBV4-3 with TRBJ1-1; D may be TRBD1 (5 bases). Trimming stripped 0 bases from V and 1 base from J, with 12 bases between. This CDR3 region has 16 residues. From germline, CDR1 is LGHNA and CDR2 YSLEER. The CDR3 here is CASSQDRDRWNTEAFF. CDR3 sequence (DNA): TGCGCCAGCAGCCAAGATAGGGACCGATGGAACACTGAAGCTTTCTTT.

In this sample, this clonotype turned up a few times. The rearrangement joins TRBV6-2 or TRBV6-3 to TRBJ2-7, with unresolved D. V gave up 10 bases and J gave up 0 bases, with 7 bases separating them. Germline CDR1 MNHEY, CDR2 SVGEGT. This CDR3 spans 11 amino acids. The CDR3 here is CATQYSYEQYF. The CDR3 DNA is TGTGCCACACAGTACTCCTACGAGCAGTACTTC.

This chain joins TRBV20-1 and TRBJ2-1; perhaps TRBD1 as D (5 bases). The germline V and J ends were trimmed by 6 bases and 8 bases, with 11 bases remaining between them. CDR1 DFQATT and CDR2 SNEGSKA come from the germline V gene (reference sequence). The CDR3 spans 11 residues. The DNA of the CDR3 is TGCAGTGCAAAGGGGCAGGATGAGCAGTTCTTC. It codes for CSAKGQDEQFF.

CDR3 in DNA: TGCGCCAGCAGCCAAGAATTTTTGAGACAGTACGCGACGGACCAAGAGACCCAGTACTTC. It is translated as CASSQEFLRQYATDQETQYF. V and J are TRBV4-3 and TRBJ2-5, with D possibly TRBD1 on 5 matching bases. V lost 0 bases and J lost 0, with 23 bases in between. This CDR3 is built from 20 residues. The germline CDR1 and CDR2 sequences are LGHNA and YSLEER.

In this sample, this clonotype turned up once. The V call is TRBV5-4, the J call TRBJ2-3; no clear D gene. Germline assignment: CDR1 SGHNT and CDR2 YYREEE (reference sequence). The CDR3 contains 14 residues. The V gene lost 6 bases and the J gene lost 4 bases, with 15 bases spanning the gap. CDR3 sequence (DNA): TGTGCCAGCACCTCTGGGATCCGACCAGATACGCAGTATTTT. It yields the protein CASTSGIRPDTQYF.

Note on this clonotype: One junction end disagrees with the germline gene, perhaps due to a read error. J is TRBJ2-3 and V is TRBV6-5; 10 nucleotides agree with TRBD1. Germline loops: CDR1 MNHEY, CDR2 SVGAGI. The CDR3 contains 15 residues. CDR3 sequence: CASRDRGRSTDTQYF. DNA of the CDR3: TGTGCCAGCAGAGACAGGGGGCGAAGCACAGATACGCAATATTTT.

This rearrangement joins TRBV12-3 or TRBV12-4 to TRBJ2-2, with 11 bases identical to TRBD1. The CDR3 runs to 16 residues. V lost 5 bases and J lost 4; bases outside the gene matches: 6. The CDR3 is CASSQGQGDFTGELFF. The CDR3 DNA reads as TGTGCCAGCAGTCAGGGACAGGGGGATTTCACCGGGGAGCTGTTTTTT.

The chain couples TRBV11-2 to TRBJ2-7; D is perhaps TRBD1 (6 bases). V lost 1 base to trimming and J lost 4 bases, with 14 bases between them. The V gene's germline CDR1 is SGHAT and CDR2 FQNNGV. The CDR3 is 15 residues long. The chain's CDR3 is CASSLVFQGTYEQYF. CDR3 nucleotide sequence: TGTGCCAGCAGCTTAGTTTTCCAGGGGACGTACGAGCAGTACTTC.

The CDR3 DNA reads TGCAGTGCTAGAGATATTACTAGGCAGGGTAACGAGCAGTACTTC. It is translated as CSARDITRQGNEQYF. V and J are TRBV20-1 and TRBJ2-7; D tentatively reads TRBD1 or TRBD2 (5 bases each). The length of the CDR3 is 15 residues. Germline loops: CDR1 DFQATT, CDR2 SNEGSKA (reference sequence). Deletions cut 0 bases from V and 5 bases from J, with 17 bases between.

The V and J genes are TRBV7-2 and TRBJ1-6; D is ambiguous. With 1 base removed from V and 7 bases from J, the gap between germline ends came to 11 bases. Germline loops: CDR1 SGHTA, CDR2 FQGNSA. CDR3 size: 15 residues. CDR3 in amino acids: CASSLVDGVNSPLHF. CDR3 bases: TGTGCCAGCAGCTTAGTCGACGGCGTGAATTCACCCCTCCACTTT.

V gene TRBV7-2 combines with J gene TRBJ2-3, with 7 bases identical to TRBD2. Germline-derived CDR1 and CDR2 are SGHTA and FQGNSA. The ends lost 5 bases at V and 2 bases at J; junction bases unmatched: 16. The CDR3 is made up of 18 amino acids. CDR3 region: CASSLRFVRGSPTDTQYF. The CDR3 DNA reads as TGTGCCAGCAGCCTACGTTTTGTGCGGGGGAGCCCCACAGATACGCAGTATTTT. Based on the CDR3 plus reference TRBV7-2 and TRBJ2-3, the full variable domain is GAGVSQSPSNKVTEKGKDVELRCDPISGHTALYWYRQSLGQGLEFLIYFQGNSAPDKSGLPSDRFSAERTGGSVSTLTIQRTQQEDSAVYLCASSLRFVRGSPTDTQYFGPGTRLTVL.

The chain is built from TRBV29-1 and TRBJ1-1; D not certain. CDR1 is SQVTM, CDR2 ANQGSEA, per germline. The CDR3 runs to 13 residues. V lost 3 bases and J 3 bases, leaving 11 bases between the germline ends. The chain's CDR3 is CSVDWGEDTEAFF. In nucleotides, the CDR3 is TGCAGCGTTGATTGGGGAGAGGACACTGAAGCTTTCTTT. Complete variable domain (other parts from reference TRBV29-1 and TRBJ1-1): SAVISQKPSRDICQRGTSLTIQCQVDSQVTMMFWYRQQPGQSLTLIATANQGSEATYESGFVIDKFPISRPNLTFSTLTVSNMSPEDSSIYLCSVDWGEDTEAFFGQGTRLTVV.

CDR3 sequence: CASSPWPFYGYTF. CDR3 nucleotides: TGTGCCAGCAGCCCCTGGCCCTTCTATGGCTACACCTTC. The chain is built from TRBV7-4 and TRBJ1-2; no definite D call. From germline, CDR1 is SGHVT and CDR2 SQSDAQ. Trimming cost V 5 bases and J 4 bases, with 11 bases left between them. This CDR3 spans 13 amino acids.

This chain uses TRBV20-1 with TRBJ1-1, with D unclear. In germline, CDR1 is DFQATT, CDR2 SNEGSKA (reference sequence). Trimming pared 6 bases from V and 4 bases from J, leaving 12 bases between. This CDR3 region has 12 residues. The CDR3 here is CSAVEGGTEAFF. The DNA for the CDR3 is TGCAGTGCGGTTGAGGGAGGCACTGAAGCTTTCTTT.

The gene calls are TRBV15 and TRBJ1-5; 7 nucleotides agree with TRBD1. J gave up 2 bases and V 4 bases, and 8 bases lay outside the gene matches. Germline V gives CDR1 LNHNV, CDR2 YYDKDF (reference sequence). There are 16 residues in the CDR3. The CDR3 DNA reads TGTGCCACCAGCACATACCGGACAGGAGGCAATCAGCCCCAGCATTTT. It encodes CATSTYRTGGNQPQHF.

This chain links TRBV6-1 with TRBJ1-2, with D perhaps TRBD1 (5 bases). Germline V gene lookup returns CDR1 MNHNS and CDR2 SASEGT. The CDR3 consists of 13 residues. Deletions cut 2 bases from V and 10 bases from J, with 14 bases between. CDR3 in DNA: TGTGCCAGCAGTGAAACAGGCAATTTTGTCTACACCTTC. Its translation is CASSETGNFVYTF.